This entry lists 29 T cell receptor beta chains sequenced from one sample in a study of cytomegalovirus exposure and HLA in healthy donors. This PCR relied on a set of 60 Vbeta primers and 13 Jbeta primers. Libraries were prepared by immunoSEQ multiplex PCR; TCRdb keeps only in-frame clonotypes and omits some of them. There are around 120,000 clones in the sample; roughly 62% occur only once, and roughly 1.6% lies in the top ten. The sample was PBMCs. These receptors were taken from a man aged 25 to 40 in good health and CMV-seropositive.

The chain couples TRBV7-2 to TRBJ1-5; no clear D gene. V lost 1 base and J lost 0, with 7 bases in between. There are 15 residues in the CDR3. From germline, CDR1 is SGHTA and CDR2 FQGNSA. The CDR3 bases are TGTGCCAGCAGCTTAGACTATGCTAGCAATCAGCCCCAGCATTTT. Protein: CASSLDYASNQPQHF.

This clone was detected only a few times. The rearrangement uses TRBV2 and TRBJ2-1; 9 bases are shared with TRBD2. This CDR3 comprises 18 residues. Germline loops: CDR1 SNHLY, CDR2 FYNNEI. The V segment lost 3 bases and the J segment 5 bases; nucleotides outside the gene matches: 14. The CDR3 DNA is TGTGCCAGCAGTGAGAAGTTGACGGGACTAGCAAGAAACAATGAGCAGTTCTTC. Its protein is CASSEKLTGLARNNEQFF.

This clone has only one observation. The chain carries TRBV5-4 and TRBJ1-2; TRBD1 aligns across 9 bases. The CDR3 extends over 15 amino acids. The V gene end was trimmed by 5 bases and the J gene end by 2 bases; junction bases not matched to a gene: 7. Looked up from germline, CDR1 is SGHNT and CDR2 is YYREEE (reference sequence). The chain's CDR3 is CASSTAGQGNYGYTF. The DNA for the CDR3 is TGTGCCAGCAGTACTGCGGGACAGGGAAACTATGGCTACACCTTC.

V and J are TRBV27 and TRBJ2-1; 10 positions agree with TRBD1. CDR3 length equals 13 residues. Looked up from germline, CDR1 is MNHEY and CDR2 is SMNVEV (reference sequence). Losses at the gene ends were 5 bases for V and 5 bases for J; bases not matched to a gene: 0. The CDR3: CASSGQGDNEQFF. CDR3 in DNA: TGTGCCAGCAGTGGACAGGGGGACAATGAGCAGTTCTTC.

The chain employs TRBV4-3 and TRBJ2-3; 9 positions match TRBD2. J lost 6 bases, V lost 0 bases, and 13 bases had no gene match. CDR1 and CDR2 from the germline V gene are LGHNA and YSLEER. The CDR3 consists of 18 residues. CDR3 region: CASSQEGGAGGPLDTQYF. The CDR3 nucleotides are TGCGCCAGCAGCCAAGAGGGGGGCGCGGGAGGGCCGTTGGATACGCAGTATTTT.

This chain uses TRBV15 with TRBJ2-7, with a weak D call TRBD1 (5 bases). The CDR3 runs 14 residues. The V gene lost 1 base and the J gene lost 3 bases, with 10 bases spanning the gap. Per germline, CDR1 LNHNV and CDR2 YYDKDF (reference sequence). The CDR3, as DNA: TGTGCCACCAGCAGAGCGGGCAGGGTCTACGAGCAGTACTTC. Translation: CATSRAGRVYEQYF.

The chain's CDR3 is CASSQRGTGYQPQHF. The CDR3 DNA reads TGCGCCAGCAGCCAACGGGGAACAGGGTATCAGCCCCAGCATTTT. The rearrangement joins TRBV4-1 to TRBJ1-5; a weak D match, TRBD1 (6 bases). The V end lost 2 bases, the J end lost 5 bases, and 13 bases lay between the germline ends. The CDR3 loop spans 15 amino acids. Looked up from germline, CDR1 is MGHRA and CDR2 is YSYEKL.

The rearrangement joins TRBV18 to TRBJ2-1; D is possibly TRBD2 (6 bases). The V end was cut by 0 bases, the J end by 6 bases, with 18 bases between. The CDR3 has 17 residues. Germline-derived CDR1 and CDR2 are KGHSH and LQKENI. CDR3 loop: CASSPPLPGGVGNEQFF. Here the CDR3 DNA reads TGTGCCAGCTCACCACCGCTCCCCGGGGGAGTGGGCAATGAGCAGTTCTTC.

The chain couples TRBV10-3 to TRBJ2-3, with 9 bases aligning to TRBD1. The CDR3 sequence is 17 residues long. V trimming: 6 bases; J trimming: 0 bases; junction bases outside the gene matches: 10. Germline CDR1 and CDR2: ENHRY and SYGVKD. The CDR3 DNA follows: TGTGCCATCAGAGATACCATGGGACAGGGTAGCACAGATACGCAGTATTTT. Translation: CAIRDTMGQGSTDTQYF.

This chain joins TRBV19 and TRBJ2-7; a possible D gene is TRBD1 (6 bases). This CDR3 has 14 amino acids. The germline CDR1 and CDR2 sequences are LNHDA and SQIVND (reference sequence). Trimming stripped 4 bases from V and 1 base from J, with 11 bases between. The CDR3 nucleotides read TGTGCCAGTAGTAGGACAGACCTTTCCTACGAGCAGTACTTC. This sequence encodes CASSRTDLSYEQYF.

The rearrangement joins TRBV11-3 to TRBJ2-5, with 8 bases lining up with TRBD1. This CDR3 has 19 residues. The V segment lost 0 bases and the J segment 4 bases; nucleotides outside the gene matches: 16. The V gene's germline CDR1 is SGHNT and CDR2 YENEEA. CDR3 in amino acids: CASSLEAFYGQGGGETQYF. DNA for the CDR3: TGTGCCAGCAGCTTAGAGGCTTTTTATGGACAGGGCGGAGGAGAGACCCAGTACTTC.

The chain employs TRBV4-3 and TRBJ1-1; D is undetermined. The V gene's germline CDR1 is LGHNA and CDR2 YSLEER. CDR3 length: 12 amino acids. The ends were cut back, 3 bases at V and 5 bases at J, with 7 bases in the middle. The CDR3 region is CASSHPGTEAFF. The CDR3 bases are TGCGCCAGCAGCCACCCGGGGACTGAAGCTTTCTTT.

DNA of the CDR3: TGCGCCAGCAGCTTGGCGGGGTATAGAAATGAAAAACTGTTTTTT. Its translation: CASSLAGYRNEKLFF. The rearrangement links TRBV5-1 to TRBJ1-4; no clear D gene. The CDR3 loop spans 15 amino acids. The V gene lost 0 bases and the J gene lost 5 bases, with 11 bases spanning the gap. Germline loops: CDR1 SGHRS, CDR2 YFSETQ.

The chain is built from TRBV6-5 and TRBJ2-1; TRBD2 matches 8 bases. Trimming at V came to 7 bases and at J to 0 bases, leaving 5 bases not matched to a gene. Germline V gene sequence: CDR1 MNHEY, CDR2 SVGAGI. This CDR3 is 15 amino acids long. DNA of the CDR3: TGTGCCAGCACTTTAAGCGGGAGCTCCTACAATGAGCAGTTCTTC. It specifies CASTLSGSSYNEQFF.

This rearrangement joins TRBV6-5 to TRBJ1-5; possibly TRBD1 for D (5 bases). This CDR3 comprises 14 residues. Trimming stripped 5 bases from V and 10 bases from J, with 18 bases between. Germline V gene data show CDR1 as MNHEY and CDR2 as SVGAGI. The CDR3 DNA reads TGTGCCAGCAGTACAAGCAGGGAAATCAGTCCCCAGCATTTT. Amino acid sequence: CASSTSREISPQHF.

CDR3 sequence (DNA): TGTGCCAGCAGTGAAAGACAGGGGGCGATCTACGAGCAGTACTTC. Protein product: CASSERQGAIYEQYF. The V gene is TRBV6-1, the J gene TRBJ2-7; 10 bases map to TRBD1. The V gene end was trimmed by 2 bases and the J gene end by 3 bases; junction bases not matched to a gene: 4. The CDR3 covers 15 residues. The germline gives CDR1 MNHNS, CDR2 SASEGT.

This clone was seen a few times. The CDR3 reads CASSLDPLAGGTDTQYF. CDR3 nucleotides: TGCGCCAGCAGCTTGGACCCCCTAGCGGGAGGCACAGATACGCAGTATTTT. The genes are TRBV5-1 and TRBJ2-3; 10 bases are a match to TRBD2. Trimming at V came to 0 bases and at J to 1 base, leaving 5 bases not matched to a gene. CDR1 is SGHRS, CDR2 YFSETQ, per germline. The CDR3 is 17 amino acids.

CDR3: CASSRGDRRDYEQYF. CDR3 coding DNA: TGCGCCAGCAGCAGGGGGGACAGGAGGGACTACGAGCAGTACTTC. The chain employs TRBV5-1 and TRBJ2-7, with 8 bases fitting TRBD1. Germline V gene sequence: CDR1 SGHRS, CDR2 YFSETQ. V was clipped by 4 bases and J by 3 bases; unmatched bases: 9. The CDR3 runs to 15 residues.

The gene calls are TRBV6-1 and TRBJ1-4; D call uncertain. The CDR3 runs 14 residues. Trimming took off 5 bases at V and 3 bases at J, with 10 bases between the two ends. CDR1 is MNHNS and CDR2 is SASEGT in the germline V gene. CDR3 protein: CASSTRRPNEKLFF. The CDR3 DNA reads TGTGCCAGCAGTACCAGGCGTCCTAATGAAAAACTGTTTTTT.

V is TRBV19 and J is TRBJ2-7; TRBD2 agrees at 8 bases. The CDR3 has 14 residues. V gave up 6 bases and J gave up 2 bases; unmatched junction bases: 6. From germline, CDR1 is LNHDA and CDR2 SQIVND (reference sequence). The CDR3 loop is CASSRSGGTYEQYF. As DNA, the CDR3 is TGTGCCAGTAGCCGCTCGGGAGGGACCTACGAGCAGTACTTC.

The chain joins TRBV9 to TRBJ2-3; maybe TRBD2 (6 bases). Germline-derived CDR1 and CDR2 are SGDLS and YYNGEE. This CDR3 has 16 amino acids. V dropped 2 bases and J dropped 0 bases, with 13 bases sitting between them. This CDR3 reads CASSVQPGLSTDTQYF. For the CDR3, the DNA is TGTGCCAGCAGCGTCCAGCCGGGACTTAGCACAGATACGCAGTATTTT.

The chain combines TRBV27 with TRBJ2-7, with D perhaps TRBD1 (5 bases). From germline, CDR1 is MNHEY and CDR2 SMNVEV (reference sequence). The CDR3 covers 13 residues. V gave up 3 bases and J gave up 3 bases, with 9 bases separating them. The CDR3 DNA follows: TGTGCCAGCAGTTTGACAGCGTACTACGAGCAGTACTTC. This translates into CASSLTAYYEQYF.

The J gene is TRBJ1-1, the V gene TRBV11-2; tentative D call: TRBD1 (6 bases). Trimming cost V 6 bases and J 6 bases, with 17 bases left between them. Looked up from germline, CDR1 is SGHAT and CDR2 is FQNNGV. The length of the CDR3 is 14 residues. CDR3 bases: TGTGCCAGCAGGGTTGGCAGGGGAAACCCTGAAGCTTTCTTT. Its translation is CASRVGRGNPEAFF.

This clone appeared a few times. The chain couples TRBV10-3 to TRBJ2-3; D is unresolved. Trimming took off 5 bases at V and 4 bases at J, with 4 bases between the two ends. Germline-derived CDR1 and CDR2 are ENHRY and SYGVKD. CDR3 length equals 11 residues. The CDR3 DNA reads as TGTGCCATCAGTTCCGCAGATACGCAGTATTTT. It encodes CAISSADTQYF.

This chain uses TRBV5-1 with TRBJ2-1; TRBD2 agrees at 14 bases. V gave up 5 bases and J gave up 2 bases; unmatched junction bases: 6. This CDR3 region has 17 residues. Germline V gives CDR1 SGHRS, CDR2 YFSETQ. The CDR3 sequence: CASSPGTSGSAYNEQFF. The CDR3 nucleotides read TGCGCCAGCAGTCCTGGGACTAGCGGGAGCGCCTACAATGAGCAGTTCTTC.

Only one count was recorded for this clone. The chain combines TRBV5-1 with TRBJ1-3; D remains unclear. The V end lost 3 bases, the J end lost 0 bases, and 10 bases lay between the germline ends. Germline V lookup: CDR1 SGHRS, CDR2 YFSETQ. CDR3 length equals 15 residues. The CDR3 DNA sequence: TGCGCCAGCAGCTGGAACAGTTACTCTGGAAACACCATATATTTT. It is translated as CASSWNSYSGNTIYF.

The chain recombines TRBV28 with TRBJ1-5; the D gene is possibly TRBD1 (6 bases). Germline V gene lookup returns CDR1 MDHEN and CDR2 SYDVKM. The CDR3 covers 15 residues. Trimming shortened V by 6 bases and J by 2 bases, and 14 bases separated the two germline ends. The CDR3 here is CASSPGDSGNQPQHF. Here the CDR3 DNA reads TGTGCCAGCAGCCCAGGGGATTCGGGCAATCAGCCCCAGCATTTT.

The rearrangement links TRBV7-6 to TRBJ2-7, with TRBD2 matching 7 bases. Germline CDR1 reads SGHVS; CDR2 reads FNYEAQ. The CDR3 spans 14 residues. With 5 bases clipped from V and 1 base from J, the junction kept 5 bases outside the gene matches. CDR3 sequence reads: CASSPRTRSYEQYF. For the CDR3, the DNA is TGTGCCAGCAGCCCTCGGACTAGGTCCTACGAGCAGTACTTC.

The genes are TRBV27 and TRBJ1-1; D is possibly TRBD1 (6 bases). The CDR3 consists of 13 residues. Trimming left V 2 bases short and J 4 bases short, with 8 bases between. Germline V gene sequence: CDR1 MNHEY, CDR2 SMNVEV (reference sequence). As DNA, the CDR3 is TGTGCCAGCAGTTTACAGGGGCCCACTGAAGCTTTCTTT. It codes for CASSLQGPTEAFF.